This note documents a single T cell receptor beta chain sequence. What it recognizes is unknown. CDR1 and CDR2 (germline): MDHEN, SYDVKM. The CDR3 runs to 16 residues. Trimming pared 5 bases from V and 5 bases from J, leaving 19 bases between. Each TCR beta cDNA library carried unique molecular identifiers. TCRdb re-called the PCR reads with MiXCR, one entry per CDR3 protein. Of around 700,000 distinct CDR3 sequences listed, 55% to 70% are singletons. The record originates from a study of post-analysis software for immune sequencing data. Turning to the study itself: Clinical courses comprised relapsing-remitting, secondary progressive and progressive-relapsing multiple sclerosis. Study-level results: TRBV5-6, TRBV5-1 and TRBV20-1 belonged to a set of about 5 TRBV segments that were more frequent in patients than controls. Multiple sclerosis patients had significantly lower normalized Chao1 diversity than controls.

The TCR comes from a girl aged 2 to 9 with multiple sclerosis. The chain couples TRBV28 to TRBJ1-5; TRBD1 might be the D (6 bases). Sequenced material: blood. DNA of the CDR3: TGTGCCAGCAGTGGCACTAGTCAGGGGTGGCATCAGCCCCAGCATTTT. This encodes CASSGTSQGWHQPQHF. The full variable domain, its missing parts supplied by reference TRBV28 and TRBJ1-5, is DVKVTQSSRYLVKRTGEKVFLECVQDMDHENMFWYRQDPGLGLRLIYFSYDVKMKEKGDIPEGYSVSREKKERFSLILESASTNQTSMYLCASSGTSQGWHQPQHFGDGTRLSIL.